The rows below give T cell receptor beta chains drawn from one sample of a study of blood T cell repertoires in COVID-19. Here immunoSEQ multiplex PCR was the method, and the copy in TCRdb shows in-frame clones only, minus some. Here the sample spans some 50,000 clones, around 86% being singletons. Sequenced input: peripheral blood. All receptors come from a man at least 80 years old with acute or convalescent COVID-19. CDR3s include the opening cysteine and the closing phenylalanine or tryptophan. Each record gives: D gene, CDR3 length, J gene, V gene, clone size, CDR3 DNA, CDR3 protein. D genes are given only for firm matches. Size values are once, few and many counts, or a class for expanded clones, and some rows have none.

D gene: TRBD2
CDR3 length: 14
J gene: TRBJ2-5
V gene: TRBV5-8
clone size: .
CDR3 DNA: TGTGCCAGCAGCTTTCCAGCGGGAGCGGGGACCCAGTACTTC
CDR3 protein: CASSFPAGAGTQYF

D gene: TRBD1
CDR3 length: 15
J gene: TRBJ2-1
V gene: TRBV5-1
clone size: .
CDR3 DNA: TGCGCCAGCACTCCGGACAGGGGGCCCTACAATGAGCAGTTCTTC
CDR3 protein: CASTPDRGPYNEQFF

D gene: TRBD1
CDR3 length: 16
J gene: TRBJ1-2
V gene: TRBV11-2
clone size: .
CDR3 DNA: TGTGCCAGCAGCCCTCCAACCGGGACAGGGTGGGATGGCTACACCTTC
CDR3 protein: CASSPPTGTGWDGYTF

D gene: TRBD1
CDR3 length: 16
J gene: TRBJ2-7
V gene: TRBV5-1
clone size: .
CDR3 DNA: TGCGCCAGCAGCCGGGACAGGCCGAACCTCTCCTACGAGCAGTACTTC
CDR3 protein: CASSRDRPNLSYEQYF

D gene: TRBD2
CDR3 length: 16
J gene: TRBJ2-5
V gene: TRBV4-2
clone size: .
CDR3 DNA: TGTGCCAGCAGCCAACCTAGCGGGGGGGCCGCGGGGACCCAGTACTTC
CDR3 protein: CASSQPSGGAAGTQYF

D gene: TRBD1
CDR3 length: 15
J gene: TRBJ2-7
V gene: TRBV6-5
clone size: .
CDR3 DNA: TGTGCCAGCAGGGGTACAGGGGTGGTTTCCTACGAGCAGTACTTC
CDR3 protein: CASRGTGVVSYEQYF

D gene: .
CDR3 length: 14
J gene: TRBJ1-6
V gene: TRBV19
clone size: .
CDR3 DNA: TGTGCCAGTAGTGTCCAGGGAGGAAATTCACCCCTCCACTTT
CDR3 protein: CASSVQGGNSPLHF

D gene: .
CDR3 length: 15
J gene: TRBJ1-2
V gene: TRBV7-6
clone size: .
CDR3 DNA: TGTGCCAGCAGCTCAAGCGGGACGGGGTTCTATGGCTACACCTTC
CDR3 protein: CASSSSGTGFYGYTF

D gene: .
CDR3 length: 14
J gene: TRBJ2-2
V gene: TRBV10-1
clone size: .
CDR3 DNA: TGCGCCAGCAGTGAGCGGGTGGGCACCGGGGAGCTGTTTTTT
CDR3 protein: CASSERVGTGELFF

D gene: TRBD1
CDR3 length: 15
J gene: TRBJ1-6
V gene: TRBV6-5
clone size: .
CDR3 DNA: TGTGCCAGCAGGTTGACAGGGTCGGTAGATTCACCCCTCCACTTT
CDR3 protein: CASRLTGSVDSPLHF

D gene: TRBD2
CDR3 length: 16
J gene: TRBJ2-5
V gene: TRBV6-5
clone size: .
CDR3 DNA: TGTGCCAGCAGTTGGGCTGGGACTAGCGGGGGAGAGACCCAGTACTTC
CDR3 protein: CASSWAGTSGGETQYF

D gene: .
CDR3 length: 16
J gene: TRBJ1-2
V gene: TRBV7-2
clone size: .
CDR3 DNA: TGTGCCAGCAGCCAAGCCAGGGGACAATCGCGCTATGGCTACACCTTC
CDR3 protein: CASSQARGQSRYGYTF

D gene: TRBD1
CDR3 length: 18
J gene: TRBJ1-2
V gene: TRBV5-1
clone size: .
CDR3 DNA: TGCGCCAGCAGCTCCCGGTGGGACAGGACCACCCCTAACTATGGCTACACCTTC
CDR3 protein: CASSSRWDRTTPNYGYTF

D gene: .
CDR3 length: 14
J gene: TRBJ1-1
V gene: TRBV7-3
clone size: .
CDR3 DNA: TGTGCCAGCAGCTTAGGAGGATCTAACACTGAAGCTTTCTTT
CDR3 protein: CASSLGGSNTEAFF

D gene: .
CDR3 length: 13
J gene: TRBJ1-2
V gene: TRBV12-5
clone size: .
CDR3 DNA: TGTGCTAGTGGTTTTGGGCCCGTCTATGGCTACACCTTC
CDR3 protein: CASGFGPVYGYTF

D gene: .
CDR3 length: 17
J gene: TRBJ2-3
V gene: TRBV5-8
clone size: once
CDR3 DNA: TGTGCCAGCAGCTCCCAGGGCTTCGGGGGATCCACAGATACGCAGTATTTT
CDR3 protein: CASSSQGFGGSTDTQYF

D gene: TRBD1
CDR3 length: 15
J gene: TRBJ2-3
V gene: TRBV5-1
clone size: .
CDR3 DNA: TGCGCCAGCAGCTGGACGACAGGGGTCACAGATACGCAGTATTTT
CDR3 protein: CASSWTTGVTDTQYF

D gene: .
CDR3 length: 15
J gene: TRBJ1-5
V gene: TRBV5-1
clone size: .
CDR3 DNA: TGCGCCAGCAGCCCCACTGCGGGAGACCGTCAGCCCCAGCATTTT
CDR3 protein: CASSPTAGDRQPQHF

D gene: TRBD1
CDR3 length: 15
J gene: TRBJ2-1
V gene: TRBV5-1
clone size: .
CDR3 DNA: TGCGCCAGCAGAACTGAATTGACAGGGGGCAATGAGCAGTTCTTC
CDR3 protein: CASRTELTGGNEQFF

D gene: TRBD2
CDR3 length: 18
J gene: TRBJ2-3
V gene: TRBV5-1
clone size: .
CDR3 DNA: TGCGCCAGCAGCTCGACTAGCGGGGGGGCCAGCTCCGGAGATACGCAGTATTTT
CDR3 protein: CASSSTSGGASSGDTQYF

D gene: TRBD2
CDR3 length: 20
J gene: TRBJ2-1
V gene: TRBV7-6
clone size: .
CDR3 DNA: TGTGCCAGCAGCTTAGGTTTCGGACTAGCGGGGGAAATCTCCTACAATGAGCAGTTCTTC
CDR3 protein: CASSLGFGLAGEISYNEQFF

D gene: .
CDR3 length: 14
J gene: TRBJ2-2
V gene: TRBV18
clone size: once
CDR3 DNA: TGTGCCAGCTCACCAGGACAGAACACCGGGGAGCTGTTTTTT
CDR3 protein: CASSPGQNTGELFF

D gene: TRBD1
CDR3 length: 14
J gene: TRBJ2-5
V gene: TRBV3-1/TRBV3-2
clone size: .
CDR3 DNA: TGTGCCAGCAGCCAAATGACAGGGCAAGAGACCCAGTACTTC
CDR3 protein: CASSQMTGQETQYF

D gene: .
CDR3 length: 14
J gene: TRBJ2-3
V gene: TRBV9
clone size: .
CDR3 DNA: TGTGCCAGCAGCGTATTGGTTAGCGCAGATACGCAGTATTTT
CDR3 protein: CASSVLVSADTQYF

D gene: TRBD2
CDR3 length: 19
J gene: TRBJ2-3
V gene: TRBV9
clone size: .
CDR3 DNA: TGTGCCAGCAGCGCGGGACTAGCGGGGGGCCGAATCCCCACAGATACGCAGTATTTT
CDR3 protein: CASSAGLAGGRIPTDTQYF

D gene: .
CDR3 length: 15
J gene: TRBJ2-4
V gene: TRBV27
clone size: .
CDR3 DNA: TGTGCCAGCAGTTCTCCTGGACAGATCAAAAACATTCAGTACTTC
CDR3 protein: CASSSPGQIKNIQYF

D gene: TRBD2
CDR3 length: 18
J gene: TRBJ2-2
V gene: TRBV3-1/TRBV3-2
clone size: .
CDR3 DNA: TGTGCCAGCAGCCAAGGTCCTAGCGGGGGAACGAACACCGGGGAGCTGTTTTTT
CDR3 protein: CASSQGPSGGTNTGELFF

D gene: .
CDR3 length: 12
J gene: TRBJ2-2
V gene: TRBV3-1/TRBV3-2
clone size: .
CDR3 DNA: TGTGCCAGCAGCCAACTAAACGGGGAGCTGTTTTTT
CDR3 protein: CASSQLNGELFF

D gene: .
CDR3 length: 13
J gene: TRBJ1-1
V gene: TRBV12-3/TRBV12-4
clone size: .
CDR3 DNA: TGTGCCAGCAGTTTAAGCCAGAACACTGAAGCTTTCTTT
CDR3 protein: CASSLSQNTEAFF

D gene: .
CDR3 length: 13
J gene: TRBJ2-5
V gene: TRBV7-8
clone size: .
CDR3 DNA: TGTGCCAGCAGCTTGGGGCGTCGAGAGACCCAGTACTTC
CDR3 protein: CASSLGRRETQYF

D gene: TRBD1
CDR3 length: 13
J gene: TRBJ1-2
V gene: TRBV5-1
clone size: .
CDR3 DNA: TGCGCCAGCAGCTTGGCCGACAGGGGTGGCTACACCTTC
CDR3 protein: CASSLADRGGYTF

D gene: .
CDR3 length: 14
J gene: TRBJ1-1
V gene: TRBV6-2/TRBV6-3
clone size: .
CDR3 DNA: TGTGCCAGCAGTTCGGGACACCTAAACACTGAAGCTTTCTTT
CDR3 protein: CASSSGHLNTEAFF

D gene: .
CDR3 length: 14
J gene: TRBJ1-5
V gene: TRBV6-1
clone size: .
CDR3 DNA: TGTGCCAGCAGTGAACTGTATAGCAATCAGCCCCAGCATTTT
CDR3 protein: CASSELYSNQPQHF

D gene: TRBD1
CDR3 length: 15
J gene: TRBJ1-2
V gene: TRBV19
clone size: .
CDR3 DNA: TGTGCCAGTAGTATCGGACAGGGGGCAAACTATGGCTACACCTTC
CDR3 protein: CASSIGQGANYGYTF

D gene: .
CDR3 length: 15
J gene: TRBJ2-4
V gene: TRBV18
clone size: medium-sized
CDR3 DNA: TGTGCCAGCTCACCTTTCGTCTTAGCCAAAAACATTCAGTACTTC
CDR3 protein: CASSPFVLAKNIQYF

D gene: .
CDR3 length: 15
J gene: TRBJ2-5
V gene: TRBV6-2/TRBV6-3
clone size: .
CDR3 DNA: TGTGCCAGCATTAACTCCGGGACACGTCAAGAGACCCAGTACTTC
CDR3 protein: CASINSGTRQETQYF

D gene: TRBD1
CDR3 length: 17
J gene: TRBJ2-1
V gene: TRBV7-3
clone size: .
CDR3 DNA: TGTGCCAGCAGCTTAAACAGAGTCGGGACAGGGAGAGGTGAGCAGTTCTTC
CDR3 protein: CASSLNRVGTGRGEQFF

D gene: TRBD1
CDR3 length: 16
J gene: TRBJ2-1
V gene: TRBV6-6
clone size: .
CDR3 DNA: TGTGCCAGCAGGCCGCCTAGGGACAGGGACTACAATGAGCAGTTCTTC
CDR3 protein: CASRPPRDRDYNEQFF

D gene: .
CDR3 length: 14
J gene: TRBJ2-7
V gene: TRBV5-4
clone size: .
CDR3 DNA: TGTGCCAGCAGCTTGGAGCCGAGCTCCTACGAGCAGTACTTC
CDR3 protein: CASSLEPSSYEQYF

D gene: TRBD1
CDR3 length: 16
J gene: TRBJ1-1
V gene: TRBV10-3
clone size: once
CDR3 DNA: TGTGCCATCAGTGAGTCTGGACAGGGCCTGAACACTGAAGCTTTCTTT
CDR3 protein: CAISESGQGLNTEAFF

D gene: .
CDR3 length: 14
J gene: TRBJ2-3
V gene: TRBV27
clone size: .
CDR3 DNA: TGTGCTAGCAGTTTGGCGGCAGGCACAGATACGCAGTATTTT
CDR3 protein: CASSLAAGTDTQYF

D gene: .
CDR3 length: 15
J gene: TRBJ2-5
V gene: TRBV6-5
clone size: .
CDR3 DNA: TGTGCCAGCAGTTTTGGGGACACTCGAAAAGAGACCCAGTACTTC
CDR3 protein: CASSFGDTRKETQYF

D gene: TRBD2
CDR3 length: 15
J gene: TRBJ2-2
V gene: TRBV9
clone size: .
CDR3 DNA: TGTGCCAGCAACTCCGGGACTACGAACACCGGGGAGCTGTTTTTT
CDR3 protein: CASNSGTTNTGELFF

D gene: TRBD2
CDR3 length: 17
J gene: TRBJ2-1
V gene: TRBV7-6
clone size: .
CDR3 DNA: TGTGCCAGCAGCTCGACTAGCGGGGCCGGGGGGTACAATGAGCAGTTCTTC
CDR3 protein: CASSSTSGAGGYNEQFF

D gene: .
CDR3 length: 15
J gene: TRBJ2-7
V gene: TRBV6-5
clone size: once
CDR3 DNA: TGTGCCAGCAGTTCTGGAAGGGGCAGGAACTACGAGCAGTACTTC
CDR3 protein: CASSSGRGRNYEQYF

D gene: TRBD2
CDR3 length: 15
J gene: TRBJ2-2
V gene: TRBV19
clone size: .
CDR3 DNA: TGTGCCAGTACTCGACTAGCGGGCGACACCGGGGAGCTGTTTTTT
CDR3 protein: CASTRLAGDTGELFF

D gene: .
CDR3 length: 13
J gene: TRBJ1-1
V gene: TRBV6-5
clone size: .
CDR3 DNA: TGTGCCAGCAGCCTTGCCGTAAGGGGGGAAGCTTTCTTT
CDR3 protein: CASSLAVRGEAFF

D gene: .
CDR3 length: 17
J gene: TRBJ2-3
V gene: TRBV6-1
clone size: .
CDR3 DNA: TGTGCCAGCAGTGAAGCGTTCGGGCAGGGGTACACAGATACGCAGTATTTT
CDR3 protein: CASSEAFGQGYTDTQYF

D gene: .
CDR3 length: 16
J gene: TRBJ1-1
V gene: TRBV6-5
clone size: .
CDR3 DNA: TGTGCCAGCAGTTACTCAAGGCGTAAGGGGCACTCTGAAGCTTTCTTT
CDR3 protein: CASSYSRRKGHSEAFF

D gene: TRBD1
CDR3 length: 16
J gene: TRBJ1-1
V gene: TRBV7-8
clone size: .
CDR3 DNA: TGTGCCAGCAGCTTAGCCCAGGGGGCTGGGGGCACTGAAGCTTTCTTT
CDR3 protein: CASSLAQGAGGTEAFF

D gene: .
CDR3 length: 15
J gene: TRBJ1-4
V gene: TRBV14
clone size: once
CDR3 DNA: TGTGCCAGCAGTCAAGTGGGGGGGGTTAATGAAAAACTGTTTTTT
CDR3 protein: CASSQVGGVNEKLFF